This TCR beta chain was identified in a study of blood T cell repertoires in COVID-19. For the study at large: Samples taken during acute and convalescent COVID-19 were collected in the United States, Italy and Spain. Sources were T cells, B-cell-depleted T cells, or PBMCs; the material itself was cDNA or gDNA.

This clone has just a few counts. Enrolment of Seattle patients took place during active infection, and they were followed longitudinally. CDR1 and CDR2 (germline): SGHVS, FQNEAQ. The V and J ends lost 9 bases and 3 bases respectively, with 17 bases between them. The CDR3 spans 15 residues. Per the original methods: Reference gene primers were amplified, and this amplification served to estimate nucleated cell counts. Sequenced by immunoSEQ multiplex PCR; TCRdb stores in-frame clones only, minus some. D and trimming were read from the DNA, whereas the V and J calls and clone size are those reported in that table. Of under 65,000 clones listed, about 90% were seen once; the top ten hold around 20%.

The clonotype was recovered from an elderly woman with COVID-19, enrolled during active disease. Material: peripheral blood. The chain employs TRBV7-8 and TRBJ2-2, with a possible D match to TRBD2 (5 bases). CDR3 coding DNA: TGTGCCAGTTGGGCGGGTTTTGTGGACACCGGGGAGCTGTTTTTT. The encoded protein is CASWAGFVDTGELFF.